This T cell receptor (beta chain) was sequenced during a study of blood T cell repertoires in COVID-19. Study-wide context: Spain, Italy and the United States supplied samples that represented acute and convalescent COVID-19. Nucleic acid was either cDNA or gDNA, and it came from T cells, B-cell-depleted T cells, or PBMCs.

In the source study's methods: Amplification from reference gene primers served as the basis for estimated nucleated cell counts. Profiling relied on immunoSEQ multiplex PCR, and the TCRdb table lists in-frame clones only, not all of them. The V and J calls and clone size are taken from that table; D and trimming were inferred from the DNA. The sample includes around 160,000 clones, roughly 90% seen only once; the top ten take roughly 2%. V was shortened by 4 bases and J by 0 bases, with 12 bases between the two germline ends. CDR3 size: 16 residues. Germline lookup yields CDR1 LGHNA and CDR2 YSLEER.

The specimen sequenced was peripheral blood. This sequence joins TRBV4-3 and TRBJ2-2; tentatively, D is TRBD2 (6 bases). The sequence was collected from a human donor in a cohort sampled during active COVID-19. CDR3 coding DNA: TGCGCCAGCAGCCCACCATGGGGGGCGAACACCGGGGAGCTGTTTTTT. It specifies CASSPPWGANTGELFF.